Listed below are T cell receptor beta chains from one sample, sequenced in a study of shared clonotypes between healthy human individuals. Only in-frame clones appear in the TCRdb table, and some are missing; sequencing was by immunoSEQ multiplex PCR. The table shows some 580,000 clones, with almost 97% occurring only once. What was sequenced was naive CD4+ T cells sorted from blood. The receptors originated from a woman aged 30 to 39 in good health. CDR3s include the opening cysteine and the closing phenylalanine or tryptophan. The D gene is left open where the match is weak. Not every row has a clone size; where given, it reads once, few, many or a size class.

d_call	j_call	v_call	clone_size	cdr3_aa	cdr3_nt
.	TRBJ1-1	TRBV5-4	once	CASSLGGSATPYTEAFF	TGTGCCAGCAGCTTGGGGGGCAGCGCCACCCCTTACACTGAAGCTTTCTTT
.	TRBJ1-3	TRBV4-1	.	CASSQVGVSANTIYF	TGCGCCAGCAGCCAAGTGGGGGTTTCGGCGAACACCATATATTTT
TRBD1	TRBJ1-1	TRBV29-1	.	CSVRQGPNTEAFF	TGCAGCGTCCGACAGGGACCGAACACTGAAGCTTTCTTT
TRBD1	TRBJ2-7	TRBV5-1	once	CASARADRTYEQYF	TGCGCCAGCGCCCGGGCGGACAGGACCTACGAGCAGTACTTC
TRBD2	TRBJ2-1	TRBV5-1	.	CASSLGGSPAYNEQFF	TGCGCCAGCAGCTTGGGCGGGAGCCCCGCCTACAATGAGCAGTTCTTC
.	TRBJ2-5	TRBV30	.	CAWSPQQETQYF	TGTGCCTGGAGTCCTCAGCAAGAGACCCAGTACTTC
.	TRBJ2-3	TRBV19	.	CASSMSHFTDTQYF	TGTGCCAGTAGTATGAGTCACTTCACAGATACGCAGTATTTT
.	TRBJ2-1	TRBV7-2	.	CASSLARGSSEQFF	TGTGCCAGCAGCTTAGCTCGGGGATCTAGTGAGCAGTTCTTC
.	TRBJ1-4	TRBV19	.	CASSNRDMGKLFF	TGTGCCAGTAGTAACCGGGACATGGGAAAACTGTTTTTT
.	TRBJ1-1	TRBV29-1	once	CSARDREAFF	TGCAGCGCACGAGACAGAGAAGCTTTCTTT
TRBD1	TRBJ2-7	TRBV5-1	.	CASSLQGMGYEQYF	TGCGCCAGCAGCTTACAGGGGATGGGCTACGAGCAGTACTTC
.	TRBJ2-1	TRBV2	once	CASRGGGNEQFF	TGTGCCAGCAGAGGAGGGGGCAATGAGCAGTTCTTC
.	TRBJ2-7	TRBV11-2	.	CASSLVTGSYEQYF	TGTGCCAGCAGCTTAGTGACGGGCTCCTACGAGCAGTACTTC
TRBD2	TRBJ2-3	TRBV7-2	.	CASSLWAGGRLHTQYF	TGTGCCAGCAGCTTATGGGCGGGAGGTCGTCTTCATACGCAGTATTTT
TRBD2	TRBJ2-7	TRBV5-1	once	CASSLAVGRAGYEQYF	TGCGCCAGCAGCTTGGCCGTGGGGAGGGCCGGGTACGAGCAGTACTTC
TRBD2	TRBJ2-1	TRBV28	.	CASSFSGRTSNEQFF	TGTGCCAGCAGTTTCTCCGGGAGGACCTCCAATGAGCAGTTCTTC
.	TRBJ2-7	TRBV7-3	.	CASSWLEGRSSYEQYF	TGTGCCAGCAGCTGGCTGGAGGGTCGCAGCTCCTACGAGCAGTACTTC
TRBD2	TRBJ2-7	TRBV14	.	CASSGRSSGSFSYEQYF	TGTGCCAGCAGCGGCCGATCTAGCGGGAGCTTCTCCTACGAGCAGTACTTC
.	TRBJ2-1	TRBV10-3	.	CATRGARSSYNEQFF	TGTGCCACCAGGGGGGCGCGGAGCTCCTACAATGAGCAGTTCTTC
TRBD2	TRBJ2-4	TRBV11-2	.	CASSLVKAGGIQYF	TGTGCCAGCAGCTTAGTGAAAGCGGGGGGCATTCAGTACTTC